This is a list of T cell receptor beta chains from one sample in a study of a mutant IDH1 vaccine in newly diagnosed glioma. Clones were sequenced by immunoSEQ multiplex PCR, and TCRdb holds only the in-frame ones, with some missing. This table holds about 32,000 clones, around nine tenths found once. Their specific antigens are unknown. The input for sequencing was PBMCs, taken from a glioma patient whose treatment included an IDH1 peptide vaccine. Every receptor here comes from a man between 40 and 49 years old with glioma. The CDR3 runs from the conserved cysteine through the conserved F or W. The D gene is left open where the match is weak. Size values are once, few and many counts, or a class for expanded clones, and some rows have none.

DNA: TGTGCCTGGAGTGTAGTGTTTGATACGCAGTATTTT
CDR3: CAWSVVFDTQYF
size: .
V: TRBV30
D: .
J: TRBJ2-3

DNA: TGTGCCAGCTCCCCGGGACCGCAACCGACGGATCAGCCCCAGCATTTT
CDR3: CASSPGPQPTDQPQHF
size: .
V: TRBV18
D: .
J: TRBJ1-5

DNA: TGTGCCAGCTATCCCCGAATGGGGGACAGGGGGAGGAACACTGAAGCTTTCTTT
CDR3: CASYPRMGDRGRNTEAFF
size: .
V: TRBV27
D: TRBD1
J: TRBJ1-1

DNA: TGCGCCAGCAGGCGTAACAATTATAATTCACCCCTCCACTTT
CDR3: CASRRNNYNSPLHF
size: .
V: TRBV5-1
D: .
J: TRBJ1-6

DNA: TGTGCCAGCAGGGGACGGGCTGAAGCCTTCTTT
CDR3: CASRGRAEAFF
size: .
V: TRBV2
D: .
J: TRBJ1-1

DNA: TGTGCCAGCAGCGCGTCGGACACCTTCGCCCACACGCAGTATTTT
CDR3: CASSASDTFAHTQYF
size: .
V: TRBV9
D: .
J: TRBJ2-3

DNA: TGTGCCAGCAGCCGCGGTCCCCCAGGGGGCTCTGGGGCCAACGTCCTGACTTTC
CDR3: CASSRGPPGGSGANVLTF
size: few
V: TRBV7-2
D: TRBD1
J: TRBJ2-6

DNA: TGCAGCTCTGTTGGAGACAGGGGGACAGATACGCAGTATTTT
CDR3: CSSVGDRGTDTQYF
size: .
V: TRBV29-1
D: TRBD1
J: TRBJ2-3

DNA: TGTGCCAGCAGACCGCTCCTTGAGGAATACTTCAACGAGCAGTACTTC
CDR3: CASRPLLEEYFNEQYF
size: once
V: TRBV28
D: .
J: TRBJ2-7

DNA: TGCGCCAGCAGCCCTGGGAAGGTCATAATGGGGCAAGAGACCCAGTACTTC
CDR3: CASSPGKVIMGQETQYF
size: .
V: TRBV4-1
D: .
J: TRBJ2-5

DNA: TGTGCCAGCAGCTTCCGGACCGGAGATTCGTCCCAGTACTTC
CDR3: CASSFRTGDSSQYF
size: .
V: TRBV11-2
D: .
J: TRBJ2-5

DNA: TGCAGCGTTGAAGACAGGGGAGAAGGAGATACGCAGTATTTT
CDR3: CSVEDRGEGDTQYF
size: .
V: TRBV29-1
D: .
J: TRBJ2-3

DNA: TGTGCCTGGAGTAAAAACGCAGGGGGCGGCACTGAAGCTTTCTTT
CDR3: CAWSKNAGGGTEAFF
size: few
V: TRBV30
D: TRBD1
J: TRBJ1-1

DNA: TGTGCCAGCAGTTACTGGGGCGGGAGGGCCGAGACCCAGTACTTC
CDR3: CASSYWGGRAETQYF
size: .
V: TRBV6-5
D: TRBD2
J: TRBJ2-5

DNA: TGCAGCGGGACAGGGGGCATGAACACTGAAGCTTTCTTT
CDR3: CSGTGGMNTEAFF
size: .
V: TRBV29-1
D: TRBD1
J: TRBJ1-1

DNA: TGTGCCAGCAGCTCCCCGGGACAGGGGACAGATACGCAGTATTTT
CDR3: CASSSPGQGTDTQYF
size: .
V: TRBV5-4
D: TRBD1
J: TRBJ2-3

DNA: TGCGCCAGCAGCCACAGGGGGAGAGTTAATGAAAAACTGTTTTTT
CDR3: CASSHRGRVNEKLFF
size: .
V: TRBV4-3
D: TRBD1
J: TRBJ1-4

DNA: TGTGCCAGCAGCTTAGTAGGGGGACTAGCCAAAAACATTCAGTACTTC
CDR3: CASSLVGGLAKNIQYF
size: .
V: TRBV7-8
D: .
J: TRBJ2-4

DNA: TGTGCCAGCAGTACAACAGGAGGACGGACTGAAGCTTTCTTT
CDR3: CASSTTGGRTEAFF
size: .
V: TRBV6-5
D: .
J: TRBJ1-1

DNA: TGTGCCAGCAGCCCGGACAGACTGAACACTGAAGCTTTCTTT
CDR3: CASSPDRLNTEAFF
size: .
V: TRBV7-2
D: .
J: TRBJ1-1

DNA: TGTGCCAGCAGTCCTTGGACTAGCCGGGCGGGCGAGACCCAGTACTTC
CDR3: CASSPWTSRAGETQYF
size: .
V: TRBV28
D: TRBD2
J: TRBJ2-5

DNA: TGTGCCAGCAAGGGTCCCGGGAACACTGAAGCTTTCTTT
CDR3: CASKGPGNTEAFF
size: .
V: TRBV25-1
D: .
J: TRBJ1-1

DNA: TGTGCCAGCAGCAACTCCTACAGGGGGCCTGCCAATGAGCAGTTCTTC
CDR3: CASSNSYRGPANEQFF
size: .
V: TRBV7-9
D: TRBD1
J: TRBJ2-1

DNA: TGTGCCAGCAGCTTAGCCGGCGGCGGAAAGAACACCGGGGAGCTGTTTTTT
CDR3: CASSLAGGGKNTGELFF
size: .
V: TRBV11-3
D: .
J: TRBJ2-2